This entry lists 22 T cell receptor beta chains sequenced from one sample in a study of CD8+ T cells in alopecia areata. RNA, once extracted, was reverse transcribed into cDNA for use as the sequencing template. Repertoires were generated with immunoSEQ multiplex PCR, while TCRdb's copy carries only in-frame clones and drops some. Of over 95,000 clones listed, roughly two fifths are singletons. Sequences were obtained from CD4+ T cells sorted from blood. These receptors originate from a human donor with alopecia areata.

V gene TRBV7-3 combines with J gene TRBJ1-1; 8 bases are shared with TRBD1. Germline assignment: CDR1 SGHTA and CDR2 FQGTGA. The CDR3 consists of 16 residues. Germline trimming cut 6 bases from V and 2 bases from J; bases unmatched to any gene: 11. The CDR3: CASSLSGQASNTEAFF. The CDR3 nucleotides read TGTGCCAGCAGTCTATCGGGACAGGCAAGTAACACTGAAGCTTTCTTT.

The chain links TRBV4-2 to TRBJ2-6; TRBD2 is a possible D gene (7 bases). Deletions cut 3 bases from V and 0 bases from J, with 15 bases between. Per the germline V gene, CDR1 is LGHNA and CDR2 is YNFKEQ. CDR3 length: 18 amino acids. The CDR3 spells CASSHCHGGHSGANVLTF. The CDR3 nucleotides read TGTGCCAGCAGCCATTGTCACGGGGGGCACTCTGGGGCCAACGTCCTGACTTTC.

The rearrangement joins TRBV5-1 to TRBJ1-1; 8 positions match TRBD1. This CDR3 has 15 amino acids. Germline CDR1 reads SGHRS; CDR2 reads YFSETQ. Unmatched junction bases numbered 6, after V lost 4 bases and J lost 1 base. The CDR3 DNA is TGCGCCAGCAGCGGAAGACAGGGGAGGAACACTGAAGCTTTCTTT. This encodes CASSGRQGRNTEAFF.

This chain uses TRBV30 with TRBJ2-5; D could derive from TRBD1 or TRBD2 (6 bases each). The closer fit of TRBJ2-7 to the DNA end suggests the J call may be wrong. The CDR3 sequence is 14 residues long. The germline V gene encodes CDR1 GTSNPN and CDR2 SVGIG (reference sequence). DNA for the CDR3: TGTGCCTGGAGTGCCGTAGGGGGACTCTACGAGCAGTACTTC. It codes for CAWSAVGGLYEQYF.

This clone has just a few counts. The chain carries TRBV15 and TRBJ2-1, with 9 bases aligning to TRBD2. Trimming at V came to 0 bases and at J to 9 bases, leaving 3 bases not matched to a gene. The CDR3 has 14 residues. In germline, CDR1 is LNHNV, CDR2 YYDKDF (reference sequence). In DNA form, the CDR3 reads TGTGCCACCAGCAGAGATAGCGGGAGCACTGAGCAGTTCTTC. Encoded protein: CATSRDSGSTEQFF.

This clone rates as medium-sized. V is TRBV4-3 and J is TRBJ2-3; D unresolved. From germline, CDR1 is LGHNA and CDR2 YSLEER. CDR3 length: 14 amino acids. The V end was cut by 0 bases, the J end by 1 base, with 5 bases between. The CDR3 loop is CASSQDSGTDTQYF. For the CDR3, the DNA is TGCGCCAGCAGCCAAGATTCGGGCACAGATACGCAGTATTTT.

This clone was counted only a few times. The rearrangement uses TRBV30 and TRBJ1-4; D perhaps matches TRBD1 (6 bases). This CDR3 is 15 amino acids long. The V end lost 0 bases, the J end lost 7 bases, and 15 bases lay between the germline ends. Germline V gene sequence: CDR1 GTSNPN, CDR2 SVGIG (reference sequence). The CDR3 sequence is CAWSVHQDSSEKLFF. CDR3 DNA: TGTGCCTGGAGTGTACACCAGGACAGTTCTGAAAAACTGTTTTTT.

The chain couples TRBV5-4 to TRBJ1-2, with 7 nucleotides matching TRBD1. CDR1 and CDR2 (germline): SGHNT, YYREEE (reference sequence). The CDR3 contains 16 residues. V lost 2 bases, J lost 0 bases, and 7 bases stayed unmatched. CDR3 loop: CASSFEDRSPNYGYTF. The CDR3 DNA sequence: TGTGCCAGCAGCTTTGAGGACAGGTCGCCTAACTATGGCTACACCTTC.

The V and J genes are TRBV30 and TRBJ2-7, with TRBD1 as a possible D gene (6 bases). The germline V gene has CDR1 GTSNPN and CDR2 SVGIG (reference sequence). The CDR3 is made up of 13 amino acids. Trimming took 4 bases from V and 2 from J, leaving 12 bases between them. CDR3: CAWKGQGTYEQYF. Here the CDR3 DNA reads TGTGCCTGGAAGGGCCAGGGGACCTACGAGCAGTACTTC.

There are a few counts of this clone. The rearrangement links TRBV29-1 to TRBJ2-7, with TRBD1 as a possible D gene (5 bases). This CDR3 comprises 12 residues. Germline assignment: CDR1 SQVTM and CDR2 ANQGSEA. V lost 1 base and J lost 5, with 9 bases in between. CDR3 DNA sequence: TGCAGCGTTGAAGTGGTAGGGGACGAGCAGTACTTC. As protein: CSVEVVGDEQYF.

V gene TRBV4-2 combines with J gene TRBJ2-2; D gene ambiguous. Trimming left V 1 base short and J 6 bases short, with 0 bases between. The CDR3 has 11 residues. CDR1 is LGHNA and CDR2 is YNFKEQ in the germline V gene. CDR3 nucleotide sequence: TGTGCCAGCAGCCAAGCCGGGGAGCTGTTTTTT. Protein sequence: CASSQAGELFF.

The rearrangement joins TRBV6-5 to TRBJ2-1; D uncertain. Trimming removed 2 bases from V and 5 bases from J, with 4 bases in between. This CDR3 is 12 amino acids long. CDR1 and CDR2 (germline): MNHEY, SVGAGI. CDR3 bases: TGTGCCAGCAGTTACAAAAACAATGAGCAGTTCTTC. Residues: CASSYKNNEQFF.

The rearrangement links TRBV2 to TRBJ2-7; 7 bases are shared with TRBD1. In germline, CDR1 is SNHLY, CDR2 FYNNEI. CDR3 size: 14 residues. V was pared by 10 bases and J by 3 bases, with 12 bases of the junction left unmatched. The CDR3 sequence is CATNFEGADYEQYF. The CDR3 nucleotides are TGTGCCACCAACTTTGAGGGGGCGGACTACGAGCAGTACTTC.

The chain combines TRBV5-4 with TRBJ2-1; 10 nucleotides match TRBD2. CDR3 size: 18 residues. With 3 bases clipped from V and 8 bases from J, the junction kept 17 bases outside the gene matches. Germline V gene sequence: CDR1 SGHNT, CDR2 YYREEE (reference sequence). The CDR3, as DNA: TGTGCCAGCAGCTCGAACCACGGAGCTAGCGGGAGTTTCTATGAGCAGTTCTTC. Amino acid sequence: CASSSNHGASGSFYEQFF. The whole variable domain, remainder taken from reference TRBV5-4 and TRBJ2-1, is ETGVTQSPTHLIKTRGQQVTLRCSSQSGHNTVSWYQQALGQGPQFIFQYYREEENGRGNFPPRFSGLQFPNYSSELNVNALELDDSALYLCASSSNHGASGSFYEQFFGPGTRLTVL.

This clone appeared a few times. The chain couples TRBV28 to TRBJ2-1, with TRBD1 matching over 8 bases. CDR3 size: 14 residues. CDR1 and CDR2 from the germline V gene are MDHEN and SYDVKM. The V and J ends lost 6 bases and 7 bases, in that order; junction bases with no gene match: 8. The DNA for the CDR3 is TGTGCCAGCAGGTACAGGGGGACCTTTAATGAGCAGTTCTTC. This gives the protein CASRYRGTFNEQFF.

This clone occurred a few times. V gene TRBV29-1 combines with J gene TRBJ1-1; the match to TRBD1 covers 8 bases. Unmatched junction bases numbered 6, after V lost 6 bases and J lost 0 bases. The germline CDR1 and CDR2 sequences are SQVTM and ANQGSEA. The CDR3 sequence is 14 residues long. For the CDR3, the DNA is TGCAGCGTAACAGGGGGGACGATGAACACTGAAGCTTTCTTT. Its protein product is CSVTGGTMNTEAFF.

The J gene is TRBJ2-5, the V gene TRBV5-6; D unresolved. The CDR3 loop spans 15 amino acids. The germline CDR1 and CDR2 sequences are SGHDT and YYEEEE. Deletions cut 3 bases from V and 4 bases from J, with 16 bases between. The CDR3 protein is CASSSLDPSLETQYF. DNA for the CDR3: TGTGCCAGCAGCTCGTTGGACCCTTCGTTAGAGACCCAGTACTTC. The entire variable domain, with the rest obtained from reference TRBV5-6 and TRBJ2-5, is as follows: DAGVTQSPTHLIKTRGQQVTLRCSPKSGHDTVSWYQQALGQGPQFIFQYYEEEERQRGNFPDRFSGHQFPNYSSELNVNALLLGDSALYLCASSSLDPSLETQYFGPGTRLLVL.

The gene calls are TRBV2 and TRBJ2-1; D is unresolved. CDR3 length: 12 amino acids. Germline loops: CDR1 SNHLY, CDR2 FYNNEI. V was clipped by 4 bases and J by 12 bases, with 13 bases between them. CDR3: CASSVVAFLQFF. The CDR3 DNA follows: TGTGCCAGCAGTGTCGTGGCCTTTTTGCAGTTCTTC.

V usage is TRBV7-3 and J usage is TRBJ2-6; no definite D call. The V end was cut by 4 bases, the J end by 0 bases, with 4 bases between. Germline CDR1 is SGHTA and CDR2 is FQGTGA. The CDR3 contains 14 residues. CDR3 sequence (DNA): TGTGCCAGCAGCTCCTCCTCTGGGGCCAACGTCCTGACTTTC. Encoded protein: CASSSSSGANVLTF.

This clone has only a few counts. The chain combines TRBV28 with TRBJ1-1; TRBD1 is a possible D gene (5 bases). Per germline, CDR1 MDHEN and CDR2 SYDVKM. V was shortened by 6 bases and J by 6 bases, with 17 bases between the two germline ends. The CDR3 covers 14 residues. The CDR3 bases are TGTGCCAGCAGCTGGGGGGGTAGAGGCGCTGAAGCTTTCTTT. This encodes CASSWGGRGAEAFF.

The chain links TRBV30 to TRBJ1-5, with a weak D call TRBD1 (6 bases). The germline V gene encodes CDR1 GTSNPN and CDR2 SVGIG (reference sequence). The CDR3 has 13 residues. V was cut by 2 bases and J by 5 bases, with 10 bases left in between. The CDR3 protein is CAWSLDRYQPQHF. Written as DNA, the CDR3 is TGTGCCTGGAGTTTGGACAGATATCAGCCCCAGCATTTT.

This clone was detected only once. The CDR3 bases are TGTGCCAGCAGCACGGATGTAGGCTATGGCTACACCTTC. As protein: CASSTDVGYGYTF. The chain combines TRBV7-9 with TRBJ1-2, with no clear D. This CDR3 has 13 residues. Germline V gene lookup returns CDR1 SEHNR and CDR2 FQNEAQ (reference sequence). Trimming took off 5 bases at V and 4 bases at J, with 11 bases between the two ends.